In its sample, the clone carrying this TCR beta chain was seen many times. Antigen specificity is unknown. CDR3 length: 14 amino acids. Trimming took 5 bases from V and 7 from J, leaving 12 bases between them. CDR1 is SEHNR, CDR2 FQNEAQ, per germline (reference sequence). This sample was included in a study of blood T cells in healthy people across ages. A second PCR, run for roughly 7 to 11 cycles, used a sample-barcoded 5' primer plus a J-beta primer mix. Every cDNA molecule carried a tag from a template-switch adaptor bearing 12 random nucleotides. In TCRdb, the 5' RACE reads were re-called with MiXCR into one record per CDR3 protein. The sample holds 600,000 or so distinct CDR3 sequences, about 30% seen once. Study-wide results and caveats: Aged donors had fewer naive CD4+ cells and lower diversity than long-lived donors. Unknown donor CMV status possibly confounded expanded clonotype changes.

This sequence was found in a woman aged 80 or over in good health. The specimen sequenced was blood. The chain links TRBV7-9 to TRBJ1-6; perhaps TRBD1 as D (5 bases). The CDR3 sequence is CASSGGVGNSPLHF. CDR3 nucleotide sequence: TGTGCCAGCAGCGGGGGGGTTGGGAATTCACCCCTCCACTTT.